This T cell receptor (beta chain) is from a study of shared clonotypes between healthy human individuals. V was trimmed by 1 base and J by 4 bases, leaving 16 bases between them. CDR1 and CDR2 (germline): GTSNPN, SVGIG (reference sequence). This CDR3 region has 15 residues. The assay was immunoSEQ multiplex PCR, and TCRdb's table has in-frame clones only and misses some. This table holds about 610,000 clones, about 96% found once. This clonotype was obtained from a woman aged 25 to 39 in good health. The sequenced sample was naive CD4+ T cells sorted from blood. Noted subset: CD45RA+ positively selected. The chain has TRBV30 and TRBJ1-2, with D possibly matching TRBD1 (5 bases). The CDR3 region is CAWSDKQDWGYGYTF. The CDR3 DNA reads TGTGCCTGGAGTGATAAACAGGATTGGGGCTATGGCTACACCTTC. The full variable domain, in which reference TRBV30 and TRBJ1-2 provide the parts outside the CDR3, is SQTIHQWPATLVQPVGSPLSLECTVEGTSNPNLYWYRQAAGRGLQLLFYSVGIGQISSEVPQNLSASRPQDRQFILSSKKLLLSDSGFYLCAWSDKQDWGYGYTFGSGTRLTVV.